The source of this T cell receptor (beta chain) is a study of early T cells in non-severe SARS-CoV-2 infection. Looking at the study overall: Sequencing was performed on bulk RNA from unsorted whole blood, leaving chains unpaired.

Individual cDNA molecules carried attached unique molecular identifiers. MiXCR was run by TCRdb on the 5' RACE reads, yielding one entry per CDR3 protein. The table has fewer than 45,000 distinct CDR3 sequences, approximately 10% seen once. Findings and limits, study-wide: Anti-spike CD8 responses were favored by VDJdb matching, which missed private and CD4 specificities.

With regard to this clonotype: Its antigen is undetermined.

Germline values: CDR1 MGHDK, CDR2 SYGVNS. Trimming took off 8 bases at V and 0 bases at J, with 13 bases between the two ends. This CDR3 has 15 amino acids. The TCR comes from an adult who was a healthcare worker with PCR-confirmed SARS-CoV-2 infection or an uninfected control (not recorded which). Sequencing was done on a sample of whole blood. The chain carries TRBV25-1 and TRBJ2-2, with D possibly TRBD1 on 5 matching bases. The CDR3: CASPGKTANTGELFF. DNA for the CDR3: TGTGCCAGCCCGGGCAAGACAGCGAACACCGGGGAGCTGTTTTTT.